This paragraph covers one TCR beta chain sequence. Its antigen is unknown. The record originates from a study of OX40 agonist ivuxolimab in advanced cancers. Broader study findings: Not determined was the antigen specificity of the expanded peripheral T cells.

TCRdb keeps only in-frame clones here, not all; method: immunoSEQ multiplex PCR. This sample has more than 50,000 clones; 70% to 80% occur once, and the top ten carry over 1%. This material consisted of CD4+ or CD8+ T cells sorted from blood, taken in a trial of the OX40 agonist ivuxolimab. The origin of this receptor is an adult with an advanced solid tumor such as melanoma, head and neck, liver or kidney cancer.

Here the CDR3 DNA reads TGTGCCAGCGGGCAGGGGGTTAGGGAGACCCAGTACTTC. It encodes CASGQGVRETQYF. The chain recombines TRBV7-8 with TRBJ2-5; 7 nucleotides match TRBD1. V was pared by 8 bases and J by 5 bases, with 8 bases of the junction left unmatched. The CDR3 runs to 13 residues. Per germline, CDR1 SGHVS and CDR2 FQNEAQ.